This TCR beta chain was recorded in a study of cytomegalovirus exposure and HLA in healthy donors. Study-level results: It was likely that a cluster of highly shared sequence variants was a sequencing artifact.

The PCR was carried out with 60 Vbeta primers and 13 Jbeta primers. Profiling relied on immunoSEQ multiplex PCR, and the TCRdb table lists in-frame clones only, not all of them. The sample includes about 84,000 clones. From germline, CDR1 is LNHDA and CDR2 SQIVND (reference sequence). The CDR3 has 16 amino acids. V dropped 3 bases and J dropped 2; count of bases not matched to a gene: 7. Regarding this clone: As yet, its antigen is unknown.

Specimen: PBMCs. The receptor comes from a man aged 50 to 60 in good health and CMV-seronegative. The chain has TRBV19 and TRBJ1-5, with TRBD1 matching over 7 bases. The CDR3 coding sequence is TGTGCCAGTAGTATTCTAGGGGGCGCGGGCAATCAGCCCCAGCATTTT. This sequence encodes CASSILGGAGNQPQHF.